This T cell receptor beta chain was sequenced in a study of Graves' ophthalmopathy and Graves' hyperthyroidism. Turning to the study itself: Untreated patients at initial diagnosis provided peripheral blood.

General study points: In blood appeared most of the expanded thyroid clonotypes whose frequency exceeded 0.001.

This clonotype occurred many times. Its antigen is not known. TCR beta CDR3 regions were amplified from RNA transcripts. The authors performed first-round RT-PCR with HTBI primers and then a second-round multiplex PCR. TCRdb processed the multiplex PCR reads anew with MiXCR; each CDR3 protein has one entry. The data contain approximately 210,000 distinct CDR3 sequences, just under 30% of them singletons. Germline loops: CDR1 LNHDA, CDR2 SQIVND (reference sequence). Trimming left V 3 bases short and J 9 bases short, with 12 bases between. There are 12 residues in the CDR3. Patients were left out if they had other autoimmune diseases, uncontrolled infections, pregnancy or lactation.

The sample consisted of peripheral blood. The TCR was taken from a man aged 50 to 59 with Graves' ophthalmopathy. V is TRBV19 and J is TRBJ2-7, with D possibly TRBD1 on 7 matching bases. DNA for the CDR3: TGTGCCAGTAGTATCCGACAGGGAGGGCAGTACTTC. Translating it yields CASSIRQGGQYF.